One sample yielded the 3 T cell receptor beta chains listed below, sequenced in a study of blood T cell repertoires in COVID-19 (dated by TCRdb to the early 2020s). To prepare the library, the immunoSEQ multiplex PCR assay was applied. Entries here come from immuneACCESS through TCRdb and include only in-frame sequences with V and J called. Some clones fail to appear in such tables; in the studies checked, an unresolved V gene covers under half of the shortfall, and the cause of the remainder is unknown. Across this sample there are under 150,000 clones, with less than 85% seen only once. The ten largest clones represent about an eighth of the sample. The source material was peripheral blood. These receptors all stem from a human donor in a cohort sampled during active COVID-19.

The sample holds one count of this clone. The V call is TRBV3-1 (or the pseudogene TRBV3-2), the J call TRBJ1-6; TRBD1 matches 9 bases. This CDR3 region has 16 residues. The trim removed 2 bases at V and 9 bases at J, leaving 8 bases unmatched. Germline CDR1 LGHDT, CDR2 YNNKEL (reference sequence). The CDR3 region has the DNA TGTGCCAGCAGCCAAAATCCGGGACAGGGAGGTTCACCCCTCCACTTT. Translation: CASSQNPGQGGSPLHF.

J is TRBJ1-2 and V is TRBV15, with 8 nucleotides matching TRBD1. The CDR3 is made up of 14 amino acids. Losses at the gene ends were 0 bases for V and 5 bases for J; bases not matched to a gene: 2. Germline lookup yields CDR1 LNHNV and CDR2 YYDKDF (reference sequence). CDR3 sequence (DNA): TGTGCCACCAGCAGAGATCGACAGGGGTATGGCTACACCTTC. Protein product: CATSRDRQGYGYTF.

The chain combines TRBV11-2 with TRBJ1-1; D is uncertain. Trimming removed 1 base at V and 3 bases at J, with 12 bases between. Per the germline V gene, CDR1 is SGHAT and CDR2 is FQNNGV. The CDR3 consists of 15 residues. This CDR3 is CASSLVAGGDTEAFF. In DNA, the CDR3 is TGTGCCAGCAGCTTAGTCGCTGGCGGGGACACTGAAGCTTTCTTT. Full variable domain (outside the CDR3, taken from reference TRBV11-2 and TRBJ1-1): EAGVAQSPRYKIIEKRQSVAFWCNPISGHATLYWYQQILGQGPKLLIQFQNNGVVDDSQLPKDRFSAERLKGVDSTLKIQPAKLEDSAVYLCASSLVAGGDTEAFFGQGTRLTVV.